The 9 T cell receptor beta chains listed next were all sequenced from one sample in a study of cytomegalovirus exposure and HLA in healthy donors. The PCR made use of 60 Vbeta and 13 Jbeta primers. Some clones are missing from TCRdb's copy, which holds only in-frame ones; the method was immunoSEQ multiplex PCR. The data show about 170,000 clones, about four fifths seen once. What was sequenced was PBMCs. The source is a male donor in good health and CMV-seronegative.

This chain connects TRBV7-9 to TRBJ2-2, with D unclear. The V and J ends lost 2 bases and 6 bases respectively, with 13 bases between them. The CDR3 has 15 amino acids. Germline lookup yields CDR1 SEHNR and CDR2 FQNEAQ (reference sequence). CDR3 protein: CASSLRRLGAGELFF. CDR3 DNA: TGTGCCAGCAGCTTACGGCGTCTAGGCGCCGGGGAGCTGTTTTTT.

The chain joins TRBV9 to TRBJ2-5; possible D gene TRBD2, 5 bases. Germline assignment: CDR1 SGDLS and CDR2 YYNGEE. This CDR3 has 18 residues. V was cut by 3 bases and J by 5 bases, with 26 bases left in between. CDR3 DNA: TGTGCCAGCAGCGCCACCCCTCTAGGAGGAGGTATTTTGGAGACCCAGTACTTC. Translating gives CASSATPLGGGILETQYF.

The V gene is TRBV5-4, the J gene TRBJ1-2; D call uncertain. CDR3 size: 13 residues. V was clipped by 2 bases and J by 3 bases, with 8 bases between them. Germline CDR1 is SGHNT and CDR2 is YYREEE (reference sequence). CDR3 in DNA: TGTGCCAGCAGCTTACGGCGGGACTATGGCTACACCTTC. It yields the protein CASSLRRDYGYTF.

This clone was recorded a few times. The chain uses TRBV14 and TRBJ2-1, with TRBD2 matching 8 bases. The CDR3 spans 15 residues. CDR1 and CDR2 (germline): SGHDN, FVKESK. Trimming at V came to 4 bases and at J to 0 bases, leaving 2 bases not matched to a gene. CDR3 sequence: CASSLAGSSYNEQFF. The CDR3 DNA reads TGTGCCAGCAGCCTAGCGGGGAGCTCCTACAATGAGCAGTTCTTC.

CDR3 protein: CASSFTGTYEQYF. The CDR3 DNA is TGTGCCAGCAGTTTCACGGGGACCTACGAGCAGTACTTC. This chain uses TRBV6-5 with TRBJ2-7, with D possibly TRBD2 on 5 matching bases. Trimming removed 4 bases from V and 2 bases from J, with 9 bases in between. This CDR3 is 13 amino acids long. The germline V gene encodes CDR1 MNHEY and CDR2 SVGAGI.

The CDR3 sequence: CASSLSSLAGEGNEQFF. For the CDR3, the DNA is TGTGCCAGCAGTTTATCGAGCCTAGCGGGAGAAGGGAATGAGCAGTTCTTC. The chain combines TRBV27 with TRBJ2-1; 10 positions agree with TRBD2. This CDR3 has 17 residues. Trimming at V came to 0 bases and at J to 7 bases, leaving 9 bases not matched to a gene. The V gene's germline CDR1 is MNHEY and CDR2 SMNVEV (reference sequence).

The rearrangement joins TRBV6-5 to TRBJ2-7; 7 bases agree with TRBD1. The length of the CDR3 is 15 residues. The germline gives CDR1 MNHEY, CDR2 SVGAGI. Germline trimming cut 4 bases from V and 1 base from J; bases unmatched to any gene: 7. This CDR3 reads CASSSPGQSSYEQYF. The CDR3 coding sequence is TGTGCCAGCAGTTCTCCGGGACAGTCGTCCTACGAGCAGTACTTC.

This sequence joins TRBV19 and TRBJ1-6, with 7 bases lining up with TRBD1. Germline CDR1 reads LNHDA; CDR2 reads SQIVND (reference sequence). Losses at the gene ends were 7 bases for V and 7 bases for J; bases not matched to a gene: 7. There are 14 residues in the CDR3. The DNA for the CDR3 is TGTGCCAGTACCCCAGGGGGTGGAAATTCACCCCTCCACTTT. The encoded protein is CASTPGGGNSPLHF. The full variable domain, its missing parts supplied by reference TRBV19 and TRBJ1-6, is DGGITQSPKYLFRKEGQNVTLSCEQNLNHDAMYWYRQDPGQGLRLIYYSQIVNDFQKGDIAEGYSVSREKKESFPLTVTSAQKNPTAFYLCASTPGGGNSPLHFGNGTRLTVT.

This chain connects TRBV7-2 to TRBJ2-7; 7 positions match TRBD2. With V trimmed by 2 bases and J by 5 bases, 15 bases remained unmatched. The CDR3 runs 17 residues. Germline assignment: CDR1 SGHTA and CDR2 FQGNSA. CDR3 amino acids: CASSLYTHQAGTNEQYF. In DNA form, the CDR3 reads TGTGCCAGCAGCTTATATACCCATCAGGCAGGGACTAACGAGCAGTACTTC.